The 10 T cell receptor beta chains below were found in one sample sequenced in a study of post-analysis software for immune sequencing data. Study-level points and caveats: TRBV5-6, TRBV5-1 and TRBV20-1 belonged to a set of a handful of TRBV segments that were more frequent in patients than controls.

Built from TCR beta cDNA, the libraries had unique molecular identifiers in them. MiXCR, run by TCRdb on the PCR reads, gives a single entry per CDR3 protein. The sample shows 600,000 to 700,000 distinct CDR3 sequences, about 60% of them seen only once. The antigens for these receptors are not known. The sequenced sample was blood. These receptors were taken from a girl aged 2-15 years with multiple sclerosis.

V and J are TRBV15 and TRBJ2-3, with D perhaps assigned TRBD1 or TRBD2 (5 bases each). The V end lost 8 bases, the J end lost 7 bases, and 10 bases lay between the germline ends. Per the germline V gene, CDR1 is LNHNV and CDR2 is YYDKDF (reference sequence). CDR3 length: 11 amino acids. CDR3 coding DNA: TGTGCCACCGGGACCTCGCATACGCAGTATTTT. It specifies CATGTSHTQYF.

The rearrangement uses TRBV7-9 and TRBJ2-1; unclear D gene. This CDR3 region has 18 residues. With 4 bases removed from V and 0 bases from J, the gap between germline ends came to 19 bases. Germline V gives CDR1 SEHNR, CDR2 FQNEAQ (reference sequence). DNA of the CDR3: TGTGCCAGCAGCTCCTTACGCCTACAGCTCTCCTCCTACAATGAGCAGTTCTTC. As protein: CASSSLRLQLSSYNEQFF.

The chain recombines TRBV18 with TRBJ2-1; 14 bases line up with TRBD2. The V and J ends lost 4 bases and 9 bases, in that order; junction bases with no gene match: 5. Germline V gene lookup returns CDR1 KGHSH and CDR2 LQKENI. The CDR3 spans 15 residues. The CDR3 region has the DNA TGTGCCAGCTCACGTCCCGGGACTAGCGGGAGTGAGCAGTTCTTC. It codes for CASSRPGTSGSEQFF.

The CDR3 here is CATHGGGTEAFF. CDR3 sequence (DNA): TGTGCCACCCATGGGGGGGGCACTGAAGCTTTCTTT. The genes are TRBV10-3 and TRBJ1-1; TRBD1 is a possible D gene (5 bases). Germline assignment: CDR1 ENHRY and CDR2 SYGVKD. V was pared by 10 bases and J by 4 bases, with 13 bases between. The CDR3 is 12 amino acids.

This chain connects TRBV7-2 to TRBJ1-2; D may be TRBD1 (5 bases). V was trimmed by 6 bases and J by 4 bases, leaving 12 bases between them. Germline V CDR1 and CDR2: SGHTA, FQGNSA. This CDR3 spans 13 amino acids. CDR3 DNA: TGTGCCAGCAGAGGAGACAGCGTCTATGGCTACACCTTC. This codes for CASRGDSVYGYTF. The whole variable domain, filled in from reference TRBV7-2 and TRBJ1-2, reads GAGVSQSPSNKVTEKGKDVELRCDPISGHTALYWYRQSLGQGLEFLIYFQGNSAPDKSGLPSDRFSAERTGGSVSTLTIQRTQQEDSAVYLCASRGDSVYGYTFGSGTRLTVV.

This sequence joins TRBV7-3 and TRBJ2-5; 7 bases are a match to TRBD2. The CDR3 extends over 15 amino acids. The J segment lost 5 bases and the V segment lost 2 bases, leaving 8 bases of the junction unmatched. Looked up from germline, CDR1 is SGHTA and CDR2 is FQGTGA. CDR3 DNA: TGTGCCAGCAGCTTAGCCCTAGCCGGGAGGGAGACCCAGTACTTC. As protein: CASSLALAGRETQYF.

The CDR3, as DNA: TGCGCCAGCAGCCAAGGGTATGACAGGGCGGTAGACATTCAGTACTTC. The encoded protein is CASSQGYDRAVDIQYF. The J gene is TRBJ2-7, the V gene TRBV4-1, with 7 positions matching TRBD1. The end of the DNA aligns better with TRBJ2-4, so the J call may be wrong. Germline V gene lookup returns CDR1 MGHRA and CDR2 YSYEKL. CDR3 length equals 16 residues.

The CDR3 coding sequence is TGTGCCAGCGGCCGCGGAAGGGGGGTGTCATGGACCCAGTACTTC. This translates into CASGRGRGVSWTQYF. This sequence joins TRBV5-6 and TRBJ2-5; the D gene could be TRBD1 or TRBD2 (6 bases each). The germline gives CDR1 SGHDT, CDR2 YYEEEE. This CDR3 is built from 15 residues. The V and J ends lost 7 bases and 7 bases respectively, with 23 bases between them.

V and J are TRBV27 and TRBJ1-6; possibly TRBD1 for D (6 bases). Trimming took off 4 bases at V and 7 bases at J, with 14 bases between the two ends. CDR1 MNHEY and CDR2 SMNVEV come from the germline V gene (reference sequence). This CDR3 contains 15 residues. The CDR3 bases are TGTGCCAGCAGTTACAAAATCGGACAGAATTCACCCCTCCACTTT. The encoded protein is CASSYKIGQNSPLHF.

The chain uses TRBV6-2 or TRBV6-3 and TRBJ2-1; 8 nucleotides line up with TRBD2. The germline gives CDR1 MNHEY, CDR2 SVGEGT. The CDR3 is made up of 14 amino acids. The CDR3 reads CSAGGTRSYNEQFF. CDR3 DNA: TGTTCGGCGGGCGGGACTAGATCCTACAATGAGCAGTTCTTC.